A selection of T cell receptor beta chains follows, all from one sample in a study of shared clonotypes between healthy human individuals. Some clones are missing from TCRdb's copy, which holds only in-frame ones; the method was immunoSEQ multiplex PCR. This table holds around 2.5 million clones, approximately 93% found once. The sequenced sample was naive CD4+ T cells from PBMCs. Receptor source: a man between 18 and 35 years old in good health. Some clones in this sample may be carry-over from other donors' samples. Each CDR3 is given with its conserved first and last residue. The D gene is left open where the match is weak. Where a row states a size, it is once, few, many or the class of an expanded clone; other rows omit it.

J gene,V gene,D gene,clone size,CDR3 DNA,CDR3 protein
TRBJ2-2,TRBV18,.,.,TGTGCCAGCTCACCGTCGGTAAACACCGGGGAGCTGTTTTTT,CASSPSVNTGELFF
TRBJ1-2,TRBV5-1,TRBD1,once,TGCGCCAGCAGCAACACAGGGGGCTATGGCTACACCTTC,CASSNTGGYGYTF
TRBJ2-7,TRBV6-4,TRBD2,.,TGTGCCAGCAGTGACTGTCGCGGTGGCGGGAGGATCTACGAGCAGTACTTC,CASSDCRGGGRIYEQYF
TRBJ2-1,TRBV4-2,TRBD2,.,TGTGCCAGCAGCCAAGGACTAGCAAAGGGCAATGAGCAGTTCTTC,CASSQGLAKGNEQFF
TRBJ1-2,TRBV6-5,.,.,TGTGCCGCTCGGGGTTCTAACTATGGCTACACCTTC,CAARGSNYGYTF
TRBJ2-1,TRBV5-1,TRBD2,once,TGCGCCAGCAGCTTATTAGCGGGTTACGACAATGAGCAGTTCTTC,CASSLLAGYDNEQFF
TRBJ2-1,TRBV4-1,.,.,TGCGCCAGCAGCCAAGGCCCTCTTTCACCCGGGGGTTACAATGAGCAGTTCTTC,CASSQGPLSPGGYNEQFF
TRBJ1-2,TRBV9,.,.,TGTGCCAGCAGCCCCCACCCTAACTATGGCTACACCTTC,CASSPHPNYGYTF
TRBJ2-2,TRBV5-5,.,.,TGTGCCAGCAGCTTCGCTCGGGCGAACACCGGGGAGCTGTTTTTT,CASSFARANTGELFF
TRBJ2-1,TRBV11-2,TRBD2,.,TGTGCCAGCAGCTTAGGTGGGGGACTAGCCCAGTTCTTC,CASSLGGGLAQFF
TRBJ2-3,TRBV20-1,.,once,TGCAGTGCTCCTATGGGGGATACGCAGTATTTT,CSAPMGDTQYF
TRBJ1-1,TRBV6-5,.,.,TGTGCCAGCAGAGGCCGGGGCACTGAAGCTTTCTTT,CASRGRGTEAFF
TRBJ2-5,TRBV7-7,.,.,TGTGCCAGCAGCCTACTATTTGCAGGGGTTGGCGAGACCCAGTACTTC,CASSLLFAGVGETQYF
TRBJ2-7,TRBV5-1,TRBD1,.,TGCGCCAGCAGCTGGGGCCCGGGACAGAGTTCCTACGAGCAGTACTTC,CASSWGPGQSSYEQYF
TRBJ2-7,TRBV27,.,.,TGTGCCATCGCCCGCCAGTCCTCCTACGAGCAGTACTTC,CAIARQSSYEQYF
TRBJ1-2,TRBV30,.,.,TGTGCCTGGAGTGTAGACGGGAATGGTGGCTACACCTTC,CAWSVDGNGGYTF
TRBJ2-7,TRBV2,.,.,TGTGCCAGCAGGACTTACGAGCAGTACTTC,CASRTYEQYF
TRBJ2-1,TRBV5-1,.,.,TGCGCCAGCAGAACAGTCGCCGTGGATGAGCAGTTCTTC,CASRTVAVDEQFF
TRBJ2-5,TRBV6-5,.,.,TGTGCCAGCAGGTTACAGGGGAGCGGGGCCCAGTACTTC,CASRLQGSGAQYF
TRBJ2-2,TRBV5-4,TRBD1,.,TGTGCCAGCAGCACCCCCGGACAGGGAGATGTCTCCGGGGAGCTGTTTTTT,CASSTPGQGDVSGELFF
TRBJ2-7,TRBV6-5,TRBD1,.,TGTGCCAGCAGTTACGGGTCAGGGGGAATCTACGAGCAGTACTTC,CASSYGSGGIYEQYF
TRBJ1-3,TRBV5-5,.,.,TGTGCCAGCAGCTCCGGGACTTTCTACTCTGGAAACACCATATATTTT,CASSSGTFYSGNTIYF
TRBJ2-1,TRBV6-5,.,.,TGTGCCAGCAGTTACTCGTCCGGTAGTGGGTCCAATGAGCAGTTCTTC,CASSYSSGSGSNEQFF
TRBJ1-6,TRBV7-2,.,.,TGTGCCAGCAGCTTAGGAGGCGTTGTTCCCCTCCACTTT,CASSLGGVVPLHF
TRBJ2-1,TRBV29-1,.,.,TGCAGCGTCCATACTATGCTCTCCTACAATGAGCAGTTCTTC,CSVHTMLSYNEQFF
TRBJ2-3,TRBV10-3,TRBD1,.,TGTGCCATGGGACAGGGGGAGAGCACAGATACGCAGTATTTT,CAMGQGESTDTQYF
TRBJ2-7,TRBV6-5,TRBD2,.,TGTGCCAGCAACACCGGGACTAGGCCCTACGAGCAGTACTTC,CASNTGTRPYEQYF
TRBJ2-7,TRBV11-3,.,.,TGTGCCAGCAGCTTAAGCGGCTCCTACGAGCAGTACTTC,CASSLSGSYEQYF
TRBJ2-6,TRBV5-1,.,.,TGCGCCAGCAGCCCAGGAGGGGGCCCGGGTTCTGGGGCCAACGTCCTGACTTTC,CASSPGGGPGSGANVLTF
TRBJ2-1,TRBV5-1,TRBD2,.,TGCGCCAGCAGCGACGGGCCCGGGACTACCCACGGGGAGCAGTTCTTC,CASSDGPGTTHGEQFF
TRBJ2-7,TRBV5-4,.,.,TGTGCCAGCAGCCGATCAACCCCCTCGGAGCAGTACTTC,CASSRSTPSEQYF
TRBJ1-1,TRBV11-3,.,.,TGTGCCAGCAGCTCCGGAGGTCGAGGCACTGAAGCTTTCTTT,CASSSGGRGTEAFF